The rows below give T cell receptor beta chains drawn from one sample of a study of T cells in localized non-small cell lung cancer. Clones were sequenced by immunoSEQ multiplex PCR, and TCRdb holds only the in-frame ones, with some missing. Among about 76,000 clones listed, around 85% were seen once. Sequences were derived from peripheral blood, sampled before any cancer treatment. The source of these receptors is a female donor of 60 years or more with stage I lung adenocarcinoma. Both conserved end residues are part of each CDR3. The D gene is left open where the match is weak. Not every row has a clone size; where given, it reads once, few, many or a size class.

J: TRBJ2-3; D: -; size: -; V: TRBV7-2; CDR3: CASSLGVSTSDTQYF; DNA: TGTGCCAGCAGCTTAGGGGTCAGTACTTCAGATACGCAGTATTTT
J: TRBJ2-3; D: -; size: -; V: TRBV4-1; CDR3: CASSQGETGTFFTQYF; DNA: TGCGCCAGCAGCCAAGGCGAGACCGGGACCTTTTTTACGCAGTATTTT
J: TRBJ2-6; D: -; size: -; V: TRBV5-8; CDR3: CASSYFQGTGANVLTF; DNA: TGTGCCAGCAGTTATTTCCAGGGAACCGGGGCCAACGTCCTGACTTTC
J: TRBJ2-7; D: -; size: -; V: TRBV28; CDR3: CASSLAPYEQYF; DNA: TGTGCCAGCAGTTTAGCGCCGTACGAGCAGTACTTC
J: TRBJ2-7; D: -; size: -; V: TRBV5-5; CDR3: CASSLRISYEQYF; DNA: TGTGCCAGCAGCTTGCGGATTTCCTACGAGCAGTACTTC
J: TRBJ2-7; D: -; size: -; V: TRBV4-2; CDR3: CASSQDEYEQYF; DNA: TGTGCCAGCAGCCAAGACGAGTACGAGCAGTACTTC
J: TRBJ1-6; D: -; size: medium-sized; V: TRBV7-6; CDR3: CASSPSAESSPLHF; DNA: TGTGCCAGCAGCCCGAGCGCAGAGAGTTCACCCCTCCACTTT
J: TRBJ1-4; D: TRBD1; size: once; V: TRBV9; CDR3: CASSPTPGQGTEKLFF; DNA: TGTGCCAGCAGCCCCACCCCGGGACAGGGGACTGAAAAACTGTTTTTT
J: TRBJ1-2; D: -; size: -; V: TRBV5-6; CDR3: CASSLVRWPPYGYTF; DNA: TGTGCCAGCAGCTTGGTTAGGTGGCCCCCCTATGGCTACACCTTC
J: TRBJ2-2; D: TRBD1; size: -; V: TRBV2; CDR3: CARQGQIANTGELFF; DNA: TGTGCCAGACAGGGGCAAATAGCAAACACCGGGGAGCTGTTTTTT
J: TRBJ1-5; D: -; size: -; V: TRBV28; CDR3: CASSLAPGRPQHF; DNA: TGTGCCAGCAGTTTAGCCCCGGGGAGGCCCCAGCATTTT
J: TRBJ2-7; D: TRBD1; size: -; V: TRBV4-3; CDR3: CASSQDRGPYEQYF; DNA: TGCGCCAGCAGCCAAGACAGGGGGCCCTACGAGCAGTACTTC
J: TRBJ2-1; D: -; size: -; V: TRBV18; CDR3: CASSPPQGMGSYNEQFF; DNA: TGTGCCAGCTCACCACCTCAGGGGATGGGTTCCTACAATGAGCAGTTCTTC
J: TRBJ2-4; D: TRBD2; size: -; V: TRBV19; CDR3: CASSMTSGGVSAAKNIQYF; DNA: TGTGCCAGTAGTATGACTAGCGGAGGGGTGTCGGCGGCCAAAAACATTCAGTACTTC
J: TRBJ2-1; D: -; size: -; V: TRBV19; CDR3: CASSIGGLREQFF; DNA: TGTGCCAGTAGTATAGGGGGCCTAAGGGAGCAGTTCTTC
J: TRBJ2-2; D: -; size: -; V: TRBV11-3; CDR3: CASSLGPALPGELFF; DNA: TGTGCCAGCAGCTTAGGCCCAGCCCTCCCCGGGGAGCTGTTTTTT
J: TRBJ1-4; D: TRBD1; size: -; V: TRBV10-1; CDR3: CASRPTGGRGLTNEKLFF; DNA: TGCGCCAGCAGACCCACAGGGGGTAGAGGGTTAACTAATGAAAAACTGTTTTTT
J: TRBJ1-1; D: -; size: -; V: TRBV5-6; CDR3: CASSWGRAIMNTEAFF; DNA: TGTGCCAGCAGCTGGGGACGCGCGATCATGAACACTGAAGCTTTCTTT
J: TRBJ2-1; D: TRBD2; size: -; V: TRBV7-9; CDR3: CASSQSGGLNEQFF; DNA: TGTGCCAGCAGCCAGTCGGGGGGTCTAAATGAGCAGTTCTTC
J: TRBJ1-2; D: -; size: -; V: TRBV9; CDR3: CASSVDPNYGYTF; DNA: TGTGCCAGCAGCGTAGACCCTAACTATGGCTACACCTTC
J: TRBJ1-2; D: -; size: few; V: TRBV6-5; CDR3: CASSYPGSRGYTF; DNA: TGTGCCAGCAGTTACCCCGGGTCGCGGGGCTACACCTTC
J: TRBJ1-1; D: -; size: many; V: TRBV7-3; CDR3: CASSPLGPNTEAFF; DNA: TGTGCCAGCAGCCCTCTAGGTCCGAACACTGAAGCTTTCTTT
J: TRBJ1-5; D: -; size: -; V: TRBV5-5; CDR3: CASSLSGQPQHF; DNA: TGTGCCAGCAGCTTGAGTGGTCAGCCCCAGCATTTT
J: TRBJ1-4; D: -; size: -; V: TRBV28; CDR3: CASITGSLGDPTNEKLFF; DNA: TGTGCCAGCATCACGGGTAGCCTGGGGGACCCAACTAATGAAAAACTGTTTTTT
J: TRBJ2-7; D: -; size: -; V: TRBV15; CDR3: CATSRERGISGEQYF; DNA: TGTGCCACCAGCAGAGAACGGGGGATATCGGGGGAGCAGTACTTC
J: TRBJ2-7; D: -; size: -; V: TRBV9; CDR3: CASSAWSGGKEQYF; DNA: TGTGCCAGCAGCGCATGGTCCGGGGGAAAGGAGCAGTACTTC
J: TRBJ2-5; D: TRBD2; size: -; V: TRBV28; CDR3: CASSFGGVRETQYF; DNA: TGTGCCAGCAGTTTCGGGGGGGTGCGAGAGACCCAGTACTTC
J: TRBJ2-3; D: TRBD2; size: -; V: TRBV6-1; CDR3: CASSDGAGGTDTQYF; DNA: TGTGCCAGCAGTGATGGGGCGGGAGGAACAGATACGCAGTATTTT
J: TRBJ2-1; D: -; size: -; V: TRBV11-2; CDR3: CASSLARGYEQFF; DNA: TGTGCCAGCAGCTTAGCCAGGGGTTATGAGCAGTTCTTC
J: TRBJ1-2; D: -; size: -; V: TRBV19; CDR3: CASSIPGGGYTF; DNA: TGTGCCAGTAGTATACCAGGTGGAGGCTACACCTTC
J: TRBJ2-1; D: TRBD2; size: -; V: TRBV5-6; CDR3: CASSLLASGFDEQFF; DNA: TGTGCCAGCAGCTTGTTGGCTAGCGGGTTCGATGAGCAGTTCTTC
J: TRBJ2-7; D: -; size: -; V: TRBV5-1; CDR3: CASSLAGGGAYEQYF; DNA: TGCGCCAGCAGCTTGGCCGGAGGGGGGGCCTACGAGCAGTACTTC
J: TRBJ2-1; D: -; size: -; V: TRBV6-1; CDR3: CASSETRRGGDEQFF; DNA: TGTGCCAGCAGTGAAACACGCAGGGGAGGGGATGAGCAGTTCTTC
J: TRBJ1-2; D: TRBD1; size: -; V: TRBV4-3; CDR3: CASSQETGVNYGYTF; DNA: TGCGCCAGCAGCCAAGAAACAGGGGTTAACTATGGCTACACCTTC
J: TRBJ1-3; D: -; size: once; V: TRBV2; CDR3: CASSAMRTTSNTIYF; DNA: TGTGCCAGCAGTGCGATGCGGACGACTTCAAACACCATATATTTT
J: TRBJ2-7; D: TRBD1; size: -; V: TRBV15; CDR3: CATSARDRDVHEQYF; DNA: TGTGCCACCAGCGCCCGGGACAGGGACGTCCACGAGCAGTACTTC
J: TRBJ1-1; D: TRBD1; size: -; V: TRBV9; CDR3: CASSRQGRGNTEAFF; DNA: TGTGCCAGCAGCCGACAGGGGAGGGGGAACACTGAAGCTTTCTTT
J: TRBJ1-2; D: TRBD1; size: few; V: TRBV19; CDR3: CASEGGRAWNYGYTF; DNA: TGTGCCAGTGAAGGGGGCAGGGCTTGGAACTATGGCTACACCTTC
J: TRBJ1-1; D: -; size: -; V: TRBV6-5; CDR3: CASSYSRGRDVGEAFF; DNA: TGTGCCAGCAGTTACTCAAGGGGCCGAGATGTTGGTGAAGCTTTCTTT
J: TRBJ2-1; D: -; size: -; V: TRBV7-8; CDR3: CASSLGRGAYNEQFF; DNA: TGTGCCAGCAGCTTGGGCAGGGGGGCCTACAATGAGCAGTTCTTC
J: TRBJ2-1; D: -; size: -; V: TRBV20-1; CDR3: CSARNDNEQFF; DNA: TGCAGTGCCAGGAATGACAATGAGCAGTTCTTC
J: TRBJ1-1; D: -; size: -; V: TRBV5-4; CDR3: CASSSKAGANTEAFF; DNA: TGTGCCAGCAGCTCTAAAGCAGGGGCTAACACTGAAGCTTTCTTT
J: TRBJ2-5; D: -; size: -; V: TRBV11-2; CDR3: CASSPLGGLETQYF; DNA: TGTGCCAGCAGCCCCCTTGGGGGGCTGGAGACCCAGTACTTC
J: TRBJ2-1; D: TRBD2; size: -; V: TRBV7-6; CDR3: CASSFSGSYNEQFF; DNA: TGTGCCAGCAGCTTCAGCGGGAGCTACAATGAGCAGTTCTTC
J: TRBJ1-4; D: TRBD1; size: -; V: TRBV11-3; CDR3: CASSLARDRLSTNEKLFF; DNA: TGTGCCAGCAGCTTAGCCCGGGACAGGCTATCAACTAATGAAAAACTGTTTTTT
J: TRBJ1-1; D: TRBD1; size: -; V: TRBV9; CDR3: CASSETGEGTEAFF; DNA: TGTGCCAGCAGCGAAACAGGGGAGGGCACTGAAGCTTTCTTT
J: TRBJ2-1; D: -; size: -; V: TRBV7-2; CDR3: CASSTTGTRYNEQFF; DNA: TGTGCCAGCAGCACCACCGGGACTCGGTACAATGAGCAGTTCTTC
J: TRBJ2-1; D: -; size: -; V: TRBV11-3; CDR3: CASSLEGGGHYNEQFF; DNA: TGTGCCAGCAGCTTAGAAGGCGGGGGCCACTACAATGAGCAGTTCTTC
J: TRBJ2-7; D: TRBD2; size: few; V: TRBV13; CDR3: CASSLAGTSYEQYF; DNA: TGTGCCAGCAGCCTAGCGGGAACCTCCTACGAGCAGTACTTC
J: TRBJ1-2; D: TRBD1; size: once; V: TRBV19; CDR3: CASSVDRDNYGYTF; DNA: TGTGCCAGTAGTGTGGACAGGGACAATTATGGCTACACCTTC
J: TRBJ2-1; D: TRBD2; size: -; V: TRBV7-8; CDR3: CASSPRGAYNEQFF; DNA: TGTGCCAGCAGCCCACGGGGGGCCTACAATGAGCAGTTCTTC
J: TRBJ2-5; D: -; size: -; V: TRBV4-2; CDR3: CASSQEGFQETQYF; DNA: TGTGCCAGCAGCCAAGAAGGCTTCCAAGAGACCCAGTACTTC